The 22 T cell receptor beta chains reported below all come from one sample, sequenced in a study of blood T cells in healthy people across ages. Combining a sample-barcoded 5' primer with a J-beta primer mix, a second PCR ran for roughly 7 to 12 cycles. Using its own MiXCR run on the 5' RACE reads, TCRdb lists one record per CDR3 protein. The sample gives 600,000 to 1,000,000 distinct CDR3 sequences, around a quarter of which show up once; 3% to 4.5% is in the top ten. This sample was also put to use in a study of T cells of mothers and their children.

Specimen: blood. These receptor sequences come from a boy aged 10-17 years in good health.

This clonotype has ten or more counts. The CDR3 DNA is TGTGCCAGCAGTTTGGGGGACAGGGTCTACGAGCAGTACTTC. This gives the protein CASSLGDRVYEQYF. The J gene is TRBJ2-7, the V gene TRBV28; TRBD1 matches 9 bases. The junction had 3 bases not matched to a gene; V was cut back by 3 bases and J by 3 bases. Germline CDR1 is MDHEN and CDR2 is SYDVKM. This CDR3 contains 14 residues.

This clonotype was seen a handful of times. The genes are TRBV28 and TRBJ1-6, with 7 bases matching TRBD1. Per germline, CDR1 MDHEN and CDR2 SYDVKM. This CDR3 region has 16 residues. V shed 7 bases, J shed 5 bases, and the junction held 11 bases outside the gene matches. CDR3 sequence reads: CASTRGTDSNNSPLHF. The CDR3 bases are TGTGCCAGCACCCGCGGGACAGACTCGAATAATTCACCCCTCCACTTT.

This clonotype was observed a handful of times. The rearrangement uses TRBV28 and TRBJ2-7; no reliable D call. Germline CDR1 is MDHEN and CDR2 is SYDVKM. This CDR3 is 13 amino acids long. Trimming removed 4 bases at V and 3 bases at J, with 10 bases between. The CDR3 spells CASSSPPSYEQYF. The CDR3 DNA reads TGTGCCAGCAGTTCCCCGCCCAGCTACGAGCAGTACTTC.

CDR3 amino acids: CASSFRPVDRVREQYF. For the CDR3, the DNA is TGTGCCAGCAGCTTCAGACCGGTTGACAGGGTGAGGGAGCAGTACTTC. This chain connects TRBV12-3 or TRBV12-4 to TRBJ2-7; 7 bases agree with TRBD1. Trimming at V came to 6 bases and at J to 7 bases, leaving 18 bases not matched to a gene. CDR3 length: 16 amino acids.

This clonotype was seen a handful of times. The chain carries TRBV9 and TRBJ2-5, with 10 bases matching TRBD2. The J call may be mistaken, given a closer DNA end match to TRBJ2-1. CDR1 is SGDLS and CDR2 is YYNGEE in the germline V gene. The CDR3 runs to 15 residues. The CDR3 region has the DNA TGTGCCAGCAGCCCCCTAGCGGGAGCCCGTAATGAGCAGTTCTTC. It translates to CASSPLAGARNEQFF.

This clonotype was seen more than once but under ten times. V and J are TRBV15 and TRBJ2-5; 8 bases align to TRBD1. Germline V gene data show CDR1 as LNHNV and CDR2 as YYDKDF (reference sequence). The V gene end was trimmed by 4 bases and the J gene end by 3 bases; junction bases not matched to a gene: 7. This CDR3 comprises 15 residues. The CDR3 DNA reads TGTGCCACCAGCATGGGGGACAGGCCCAAAGAGACCCAGTACTTC. Translating gives CATSMGDRPKETQYF.

This chain links TRBV2 with TRBJ2-5; possible D gene TRBD2, 7 bases. The J call is uncertain, as TRBJ2-1 better fits the DNA end. The CDR3 runs 15 residues. Germline CDR1 SNHLY, CDR2 FYNNEI. The CDR3 region has the DNA TGTGCCAGCACTGTGCGGGGGCCCGGCTCGGGTGAGCAGTTCTTC. Translation gives CASTVRGPGSGEQFF.

The J gene is TRBJ2-7, the V gene TRBV10-3; 10 nucleotides line up with TRBD1. The germline V gene has CDR1 ENHRY and CDR2 SYGVKD. With V trimmed by 9 bases and J by 3 bases, 2 bases remained unmatched. The CDR3 is 12 amino acids. CDR3 DNA: TGTGCCATACGGACAGGGGGCTACGAGCAGTACTTC. Protein product: CAIRTGGYEQYF.

V and J are TRBV18 and TRBJ2-1; D gene uncertain. The length of the CDR3 is 13 residues. Trimming left V 6 bases short and J 3 bases short, with 9 bases between. Germline lookup yields CDR1 KGHSH and CDR2 LQKENI. CDR3 coding DNA: TGTGCCAGCTCTCTCATCGACTACAATGAGCAGTTCTTC. It codes for CASSLIDYNEQFF.

CDR3 sequence reads: CASSRTPDRVQETQYF. The CDR3 DNA reads as TGCGCCAGCAGCCGAACCCCCGATAGGGTACAAGAGACCCAGTACTTC. The chain links TRBV5-1 to TRBJ2-5; D gene unclear. Germline CDR1 SGHRS, CDR2 YFSETQ. CDR3 size: 16 residues. V was pared by 4 bases and J by 2 bases, with 18 bases between.

The V call is TRBV20-1, the J call TRBJ2-7; 12 positions match TRBD2. The trim removed 2 bases at V and 3 bases at J, leaving 14 bases unmatched. Germline V gene sequence: CDR1 DFQATT, CDR2 SNEGSKA (reference sequence). The CDR3 runs to 18 residues. For the CDR3, the DNA is TGCAGTGCTAGAAATCGACTAGCGGGAGAAGGGGCCCTCTACGAGCAGTACTTC. Amino acid sequence: CSARNRLAGEGALYEQYF.

This clonotype was found once. The gene calls are TRBV27 and TRBJ2-5, with TRBD2 identical over 8 bases. V shed 0 bases, J shed 9 bases, and the junction held 9 bases outside the gene matches. CDR3 length equals 15 residues. The germline V gene has CDR1 MNHEY and CDR2 SMNVEV (reference sequence). CDR3 nucleotides: TGTGCCAGCAGTTTATCCCGCGGGGGGCTCAGGGCCCAGTACTTC. This sequence encodes CASSLSRGGLRAQYF.

In this sample, this clonotype turned up a few times. The chain links TRBV5-3 to TRBJ2-3; unclear D gene. TRBV5-3 is marked as an open reading frame, function uncertain. The CDR3 runs 17 residues. V was shortened by 0 bases and J by 0 bases, with 14 bases between the two germline ends. Written as DNA, the CDR3 is TGTGCCAGAAGCTTGGGTATTGTTCGTGCTAGCACAGATACGCAGTATTTT. Translated: CARSLGIVRASTDTQYF.

The chain uses TRBV20-1 and TRBJ2-3; D not certain. Germline V gene lookup returns CDR1 DFQATT and CDR2 SNEGSKA (reference sequence). This CDR3 spans 11 amino acids. This CDR3 reads CSALLADTQYF. The CDR3, as DNA: TGCAGCGCTTTGCTAGCAGATACGCAGTATTTT.

The chain combines TRBV28 with TRBJ2-5; TRBD2 agrees at 13 bases. The germline CDR1 and CDR2 sequences are MDHEN and SYDVKM. This CDR3 has 16 amino acids. After removal of 7 bases from V and 11 bases from J, the junction contained 16 bases not matched to a gene. The CDR3 is CASITGSGLAGFEQYF. Written as DNA, the CDR3 is TGTGCCAGCATCACCGGGTCGGGACTAGCGGGATTTGAGCAGTACTTC. The variable domain in full, with the rest retrieved from reference TRBV28 and TRBJ2-5, is DVKVTQSSRYLVKRTGEKVFLECVQDMDHENMFWYRQDPGLGLRLIYFSYDVKMKEKGDIPEGYSVSREKKERFSLILESASTNQTSMYLCASITGSGLAGFEQYFGPGTRLLVL.

This clonotype was seen a single time. This sequence joins TRBV20-1 and TRBJ2-7, with D possibly matching TRBD2 (5 bases). This CDR3 comprises 14 residues. CDR1 is DFQATT, CDR2 SNEGSKA, per germline (reference sequence). CDR3 nucleotide sequence: TGCAGCCCCGTGGGCCCCTTTCCGGGGTACGAGCAGTACTTC. It specifies CSPVGPFPGYEQYF.

Only a few counts were recorded for this clonotype. The J gene is TRBJ1-2, the V gene TRBV4-3; D possibly corresponds to TRBD1 (5 bases). The germline V gene encodes CDR1 LGHNA and CDR2 YSLEER. The CDR3 consists of 17 residues. The V gene lost 0 bases and the J gene lost 4 bases, with 18 bases spanning the gap. CDR3 amino acids: CASSQDLFGGASYGYTF. The CDR3 bases are TGCGCCAGCAGCCAAGATCTTTTTGGGGGAGCCAGCTATGGCTACACCTTC.

The chain joins TRBV18 to TRBJ2-5, with TRBD2 matching over 10 bases. The assigned J gene may be wrong: the sequence end matches TRBJ2-1 better. The CDR3 has 14 residues. Germline CDR1 and CDR2: KGHSH and LQKENI. CDR3 nucleotides: TGTGCCAGCTCACCGGGACTAGCGCAGGAGGTCCAGTTCTTC. This encodes CASSPGLAQEVQFF.

This clonotype appeared a few times. The rearrangement links TRBV5-1 to TRBJ2-7; D remains unclear. This CDR3 spans 13 amino acids. Trimming removed 1 base at V and 4 bases at J, with 9 bases between. CDR1 and CDR2 (germline): SGHRS, YFSETQ. The CDR3 DNA reads as TGCGCCAGCAGCTTGATCACGGGTTACGAGCAGTACTTC. Its protein is CASSLITGYEQYF. Full variable domain (outside the CDR3, taken from reference TRBV5-1 and TRBJ2-7): KAGVTQTPRYLIKTRGQQVTLSCSPISGHRSVSWYQQTPGQGLQFLFEYFSETQRNKGNFPGRFSGRQFSNSRSEMNVSTLELGDSALYLCASSLITGYEQYFGPGTRLTVT.

Ten or more counts support this clonotype. V gene TRBV9 combines with J gene TRBJ2-3; possibly TRBD2 for D (6 bases). Germline loops: CDR1 SGDLS, CDR2 YYNGEE. Trimming cost V 2 bases and J 3 bases, with 10 bases left between them. There are 14 residues in the CDR3. The CDR3 spells CASSVLGGTDTQYF. The CDR3 region has the DNA TGTGCCAGCAGCGTGTTGGGGGGAACAGATACGCAGTATTTT.

The table lists this clonotype with a few counts. The J gene is TRBJ1-2, the V gene TRBV28; D may be TRBD1 (5 bases). The V gene's germline CDR1 is MDHEN and CDR2 SYDVKM. The V and J ends lost 1 base and 5 bases respectively, with 17 bases between them. CDR3 length: 16 residues. The CDR3 sequence: CASSLSSQGQWYGYTF. CDR3 DNA sequence: TGTGCCAGCAGTTTATCTTCGCAGGGCCAGTGGTATGGCTACACCTTC.

The CDR3 DNA reads as TGTGCCAGCAGTTTAAAGGGGACTAGCGGGGGCCTCTCCTACGAGCAGTACTTC. Its protein product is CASSLKGTSGGLSYEQYF. The chain recombines TRBV28 with TRBJ2-7; TRBD2 matches 14 bases. Germline V gives CDR1 MDHEN, CDR2 SYDVKM. The CDR3 has 18 amino acids. V was clipped by 2 bases and J by 0 bases; unmatched bases: 6.